A single sample gave rise to the 3 T cell receptor beta chains below, sequenced in a study of blood T cell repertoires in COVID-19. Clones were read by immunoSEQ multiplex PCR, and TCRdb kept only the in-frame ones, dropping some. The sample includes approximately 270,000 clones, about 90% of them seen just once. Sequences were obtained from PBMCs or T cells enriched from blood (not recorded which). All receptors come from a human donor in a cohort exposed to, infected with or recovered from COVID-19 (not recorded which). The donor label of this sample is uncertain.

This clone was found once. The sample holds other DNA sequences that translate to the same CDR3. The rearrangement uses TRBV12-3 or TRBV12-4 and TRBJ2-5; 8 nucleotides line up with TRBD2. J gave up 5 bases and V 3 bases, and 2 bases lay outside the gene matches. This CDR3 region has 13 residues. In DNA form, the CDR3 reads TGTGCCAGCAGTTTCGGCGGGGGGGAGACCCAGTACTTC. It yields the protein CASSFGGGETQYF.

The chain uses TRBV2 and TRBJ2-1; a possible D gene is TRBD1 (5 bases). V was pared by 2 bases and J by 4 bases, with 12 bases between. The CDR3 loop spans 15 amino acids. Germline V gene lookup returns CDR1 SNHLY and CDR2 FYNNEI. CDR3 sequence: CASSERAGPYNEQFF. As DNA, the CDR3 is TGTGCCAGCAGTGAACGGGCAGGGCCTTACAATGAGCAGTTCTTC.

This sequence joins TRBV7-9 and TRBJ1-5, with 7 bases matching TRBD1. V was pared by 5 bases and J by 9 bases, with 7 bases of the junction left unmatched. CDR1 and CDR2 (germline): SEHNR, FQNEAQ (reference sequence). The CDR3 sequence is 13 residues long. The CDR3: CASSRDSRRPQHF. The CDR3 DNA reads as TGTGCCAGCAGCCGGGACAGCCGGAGGCCCCAGCATTTT.